The 18 T cell receptor beta chains in this list originate from one sample, sequenced in a study of Tregs in tolerant kidney transplant recipients. Mixed chimerism was transient after nonmyeloablative marrow transplants from related graft donors. This table comes from immunoSEQ multiplex PCR, and its TCRdb copy is limited to in-frame clones, with some not included. There are approximately 81,000 clones in the sample; 91% occur only once, and around 1.5% lies in the top ten. Source: CD4+ T cells from blood (PBMCs), taken 24 months after the transplant. The receptor source for this set is a human patient who received a combined kidney and bone marrow transplant. Some T cells may arise from the graft donor.

V gene TRBV5-4 combines with J gene TRBJ2-3; unclear D gene. Germline lookup yields CDR1 SGHNT and CDR2 YYREEE (reference sequence). Trimming stripped 0 bases from V and 3 bases from J, with 8 bases between. The CDR3 is made up of 14 amino acids. CDR3 region: CASSLAPTTDTQYF. CDR3 nucleotide sequence: TGTGCCAGCAGCTTGGCCCCGACTACAGATACGCAGTATTTT.

The rearrangement links TRBV20-1 to TRBJ2-1; D gene unclear. The CDR3 has 10 residues. V lost 5 bases to trimming and J lost 6 bases, with 5 bases between them. Germline loops: CDR1 DFQATT, CDR2 SNEGSKA (reference sequence). CDR3 protein: CSAESNEQFF. In nucleotides, the CDR3 is TGCAGTGCTGAGAGCAATGAGCAGTTCTTC.

This rearrangement joins TRBV7-9 to TRBJ1-1; D is unresolved. Trimming stripped 1 base from V and 4 bases from J, with 13 bases between. Germline-derived CDR1 and CDR2 are SEHNR and FQNEAQ (reference sequence). The CDR3 is 15 residues long. Here the CDR3 DNA reads TGTGCCAGCAGCTTAGTGCCCCCCGGAGGCACTGAAGCTTTCTTT. Translated, it gives CASSLVPPGGTEAFF.

This clone was found a few times. The J gene is TRBJ1-2, the V gene TRBV7-9; no clear D. Trimming took 2 bases from V and 0 from J, leaving 7 bases between them. The V gene's germline CDR1 is SEHNR and CDR2 FQNEAQ (reference sequence). The CDR3 has 14 amino acids. The CDR3 DNA is TGTGCCAGCAGCTTACCCGTAGCTAACTATGGCTACACCTTC. This gives the protein CASSLPVANYGYTF.

The CDR3 coding sequence is TGCGCCAGCAGCCAAGATCCGGGGGGAGGTGGGACAGATACGCAGTATTTT. Amino acids: CASSQDPGGGGTDTQYF. This chain connects TRBV5-1 to TRBJ2-3; 7 bases fit TRBD2. This CDR3 contains 17 residues. Germline trimming cut 4 bases from V and 3 bases from J; bases unmatched to any gene: 14. Per the germline V gene, CDR1 is SGHRS and CDR2 is YFSETQ.

This clone was counted a few times. The genes are TRBV14 and TRBJ2-7; 8 bases map to TRBD2. With 0 bases clipped from V and 3 bases from J, the junction kept 10 bases outside the gene matches. Germline CDR1 is SGHDN and CDR2 is FVKESK. The CDR3 loop spans 17 amino acids. The CDR3: CASSQDPGRAVHYEQYF. CDR3 bases: TGTGCCAGCAGCCAAGATCCCGGGAGGGCCGTTCACTACGAGCAGTACTTC.

Here the CDR3 reads CASSPERVGGGHPETQYF. The CDR3 DNA reads TGTGCCAGCAGCCCGGAAAGGGTCGGCGGGGGCCACCCAGAGACCCAGTACTTC. The V and J genes are TRBV9 and TRBJ2-5, with TRBD2 as a possible D gene (7 bases). Germline V gene lookup returns CDR1 SGDLS and CDR2 YYNGEE. Between the trimmed V and J ends, which lost 4 bases and 4 bases, there was a span of 26 bases. CDR3 length equals 18 residues.

The CDR3 spells CSGRLAHEQYF. The CDR3 coding sequence is TGCAGCGGCCGACTAGCTCACGAGCAGTACTTC. J is TRBJ2-7 and V is TRBV29-1, with 7 nucleotides matching TRBD2. This CDR3 has 11 residues. CDR1 is SQVTM and CDR2 is ANQGSEA in the germline V gene. V was pared by 7 bases and J by 5 bases, with 5 bases of the junction left unmatched.

With respect to this clone: Different DNA sequences within this sample yield the same CDR3. V usage is TRBV5-4 and J usage is TRBJ2-7; 9 bases map to TRBD1. CDR1 and CDR2 (germline): SGHNT, YYREEE (reference sequence). This CDR3 is built from 15 residues. After removal of 4 bases from V and 2 bases from J, the junction contained 7 bases not matched to a gene. CDR3 region: CASSTGTGTTYEQYF. Here the CDR3 DNA reads TGTGCCAGCAGCACCGGGACAGGGACTACCTACGAGCAGTACTTC.

The chain employs TRBV7-9 and TRBJ2-5, with TRBD2 matching over 7 bases. V lost 6 bases, J lost 3 bases, and 10 bases stayed unmatched. Per germline, CDR1 SEHNR and CDR2 FQNEAQ (reference sequence). This CDR3 is 15 amino acids long. CDR3: CASRIGTTREETQYF. CDR3 nucleotides: TGTGCCAGCAGAATCGGGACTACCCGTGAAGAGACCCAGTACTTC.

The genes are TRBV27 and TRBJ1-1; D call uncertain. V dropped 1 base and J dropped 0 bases, with 12 bases sitting between them. CDR3 length equals 16 residues. The germline V gene has CDR1 MNHEY and CDR2 SMNVEV (reference sequence). The CDR3 protein is CASSLLFRGVNTEAFF. Here the CDR3 DNA reads TGTGCCAGCAGTTTATTATTTCGGGGAGTGAACACTGAAGCTTTCTTT.

V gene TRBV7-2 combines with J gene TRBJ2-2, with D perhaps TRBD1 (6 bases). There are 14 residues in the CDR3. Trimming stripped 5 bases from V and 2 bases from J, with 9 bases between. Germline V gives CDR1 SGHTA, CDR2 FQGNSA. This chain's CDR3 is CASSRDKNTGELFF. CDR3 nucleotides: TGTGCCAGCAGCCGGGACAAAAACACCGGGGAGCTGTTTTTT.

The chain uses TRBV15 and TRBJ1-4; TRBD1 matches 8 bases. Germline V gives CDR1 LNHNV, CDR2 YYDKDF (reference sequence). The trim removed 3 bases at V and 8 bases at J, leaving 11 bases unmatched. The CDR3 runs to 16 residues. The CDR3: CATSSRGGTGLEKLFF. DNA of the CDR3: TGTGCCACCAGCAGTAGAGGCGGGACAGGTCTAGAAAAACTGTTTTTT.

This rearrangement joins TRBV15 to TRBJ2-5, with 11 bases lining up with TRBD2. The CDR3 extends over 16 amino acids. Germline V CDR1 and CDR2: LNHNV, YYDKDF (reference sequence). V lost 3 bases to trimming and J lost 7 bases; unmatched junction nucleotides: 10. This CDR3 reads CATSSLAGGTIGTQYF. The CDR3 nucleotides read TGTGCCACCAGCAGCCTAGCGGGGGGCACAATCGGGACCCAGTACTTC.

The chain recombines TRBV6-5 with TRBJ1-5; tentatively, D is TRBD1 (6 bases). Germline CDR1 and CDR2: MNHEY and SVGAGI. V lost 6 bases and J 9 bases, leaving 18 bases between the germline ends. The CDR3 is made up of 14 amino acids. CDR3 nucleotide sequence: TGTGCCAGCAGACCCTACAGGGACCCCGGGCCCCAGCATTTT. It encodes CASRPYRDPGPQHF.

The table lists this clone with a few counts. The chain is built from TRBV7-2 and TRBJ2-5, with D tentatively TRBD1 (5 bases). The J call may not be correct, given that the DNA end is closer to TRBJ2-7. The germline CDR1 and CDR2 sequences are SGHTA and FQGNSA. The CDR3 is 13 amino acids. This CDR3 reads CASSHDRNYEQYF. CDR3 nucleotides: TGTGCCAGCAGTCATGACAGAAACTACGAGCAGTACTTC.

The rearrangement uses TRBV7-8 and TRBJ2-1; no reliable D call. V lost 5 bases and J 0 bases, leaving 14 bases between the germline ends. The CDR3 sequence is 16 residues long. Germline V gives CDR1 SGHVS, CDR2 FQNEAQ. DNA for the CDR3: TGTGCCAGCAGCGCCCGACGCCGGAGCTCCTACAATGAGCAGTTCTTC. This codes for CASSARRRSSYNEQFF.

This chain connects TRBV11-2 to TRBJ2-7; D may be TRBD1 (5 bases). This CDR3 spans 15 amino acids. CDR1 is SGHAT, CDR2 FQNNGV, per germline. V lost 5 bases, J lost 4 bases, and 18 bases lay in between. CDR3 region: CASSRIVGHLYEQYF. The CDR3 DNA is TGTGCCAGCAGCCGTATCGTAGGACACCTTTACGAGCAGTACTTC.